A selection of T cell receptor beta chains follows, all from one sample in a study of T cells in Graves' hyperthyroidism and ophthalmopathy. One entry per CDR3 protein, called by TCRdb with MiXCR from the multiplex PCR reads. The data show fewer than 350,000 distinct CDR3 sequences, approximately 12% seen once. The sequenced material came from blood. Source of these receptors: a woman in her 30s with Graves' hyperthyroidism that later progressed to Graves' ophthalmopathy. CDR3s include the opening cysteine and the closing phenylalanine or tryptophan. Fields, in order: D gene, V gene, clone size, J gene, CDR3 DNA, CDR3 protein. The D gene is left open where the match is weak. Clone size, where shown, is once, few, many, or a class for clones that have expanded.

d_call: TRBD1
v_call: TRBV6-2/TRBV6-3
clone_size: many
j_call: TRBJ2-1
cdr3_nt: TGTGCCAGCTCGACATCCAGACAGGGGGGGCATGAGCAGTTCTTC
cdr3_aa: CASSTSRQGGHEQFF

d_call: TRBD2
v_call: TRBV19
clone_size: many
j_call: TRBJ2-7
cdr3_nt: TGTGCCAGTAGACGAGCGGGAGGGTACGAGCAGTACTTC
cdr3_aa: CASRRAGGYEQYF

d_call: .
v_call: TRBV7-9
clone_size: .
j_call: TRBJ2-1
cdr3_nt: TGTGCCAGCAGCTTAACCCGGGACTGGCAGTTCTTC
cdr3_aa: CASSLTRDWQFF

d_call: TRBD2
v_call: TRBV7-2
clone_size: many
j_call: TRBJ2-1
cdr3_nt: TGTGCCAGCAGCTTAGCGGGGATAGCGGGAGGCGCGCAGTTCTTC
cdr3_aa: CASSLAGIAGGAQFF

d_call: .
v_call: TRBV7-9
clone_size: many
j_call: TRBJ2-7
cdr3_nt: TGTGCCAGCAGCTTCGACAGGCCCCCCTACGAGCAGTACTTC
cdr3_aa: CASSFDRPPYEQYF

d_call: .
v_call: TRBV3-1
clone_size: many
j_call: TRBJ2-7
cdr3_nt: TGTGCCAGCAGCCCTACCCGGGCCCCTAACGAGCAGTACTTC
cdr3_aa: CASSPTRAPNEQYF

d_call: .
v_call: TRBV6-5
clone_size: many
j_call: TRBJ1-5
cdr3_nt: TGTGCCAGCAGTTACCTTCAGAGTCAGCCCCAGCATTTT
cdr3_aa: CASSYLQSQPQHF

d_call: .
v_call: TRBV11-3
clone_size: many
j_call: TRBJ1-2
cdr3_nt: TGTGCCAGCAGCTCGGTGTTGGGCTACACCTTC
cdr3_aa: CASSSVLGYTF

d_call: .
v_call: TRBV27
clone_size: many
j_call: TRBJ2-7
cdr3_nt: TGTGCCAGCAGTTTATCCATGGGGAGGGAGCAGTACTTC
cdr3_aa: CASSLSMGREQYF

d_call: .
v_call: TRBV19
clone_size: .
j_call: TRBJ1-2
cdr3_nt: TGTGCCAGTAGTCCCCAACAACGAACCAACTATGGCTACACCTTC
cdr3_aa: CASSPQQRTNYGYTF

d_call: .
v_call: TRBV20-1
clone_size: many
j_call: TRBJ2-1
cdr3_nt: TGCAGTGCTAGTTCGGGGGAGAATGAGCAGTTCTTC
cdr3_aa: CSASSGENEQFF

d_call: TRBD1
v_call: TRBV28
clone_size: many
j_call: TRBJ1-3
cdr3_nt: TGTGCCAGCAGTCCCGGGACAGGGACTGGAAACACCATATATTTT
cdr3_aa: CASSPGTGTGNTIYF

d_call: .
v_call: TRBV5-8
clone_size: few
j_call: TRBJ2-2
cdr3_nt: TGTGCCAGCAGCGTGGGCAGGCAGCTTAGTACCGGGGAGCTGTTTTTT
cdr3_aa: CASSVGRQLSTGELFF

d_call: .
v_call: TRBV4-2
clone_size: many
j_call: TRBJ2-3
cdr3_nt: TGTGCCAGCAGCCAAGATCCTGGCGGCCCCACAGATACGCAGTATTTT
cdr3_aa: CASSQDPGGPTDTQYF

d_call: .
v_call: TRBV7-9
clone_size: many
j_call: TRBJ2-1
cdr3_nt: TGTGCCAGCAGCCCAATTTGGGACAATGAGCAGTTCTTC
cdr3_aa: CASSPIWDNEQFF

d_call: TRBD2
v_call: TRBV20-1
clone_size: many
j_call: TRBJ2-1
cdr3_nt: TGCAGTGCTAGCCTGTCTAGCGGGTCCTACAATGAGCAGTTCTTC
cdr3_aa: CSASLSSGSYNEQFF

d_call: TRBD2
v_call: TRBV6-2/TRBV6-3
clone_size: few
j_call: TRBJ2-7
cdr3_nt: TGTGCCAGCTTTACCACTAGCGGGGCTATCGAGCAGTACTTC
cdr3_aa: CASFTTSGAIEQYF

d_call: .
v_call: TRBV24-1
clone_size: .
j_call: TRBJ2-1
cdr3_nt: TGTGCCAGTAGCCCATTTACCTACAATGAGCAGTTCTTC
cdr3_aa: CASSPFTYNEQFF

d_call: TRBD1
v_call: TRBV11-1
clone_size: many
j_call: TRBJ1-4
cdr3_nt: TGTGCCAGCAGCCTCGGACAGGCTTCAACTAATGAAAAACTGTTTTTT
cdr3_aa: CASSLGQASTNEKLFF

d_call: .
v_call: TRBV24-1
clone_size: .
j_call: TRBJ2-2
cdr3_nt: TGTGCCACCAGTGATTTCCGCGGGGGCAGATCGAACACCGGGGAGCTGTTTTTT
cdr3_aa: CATSDFRGGRSNTGELFF

d_call: .
v_call: TRBV7-9
clone_size: few
j_call: TRBJ2-7
cdr3_nt: TGTGCCAGCAGCCCCGTCTGGGAGCAGTACTTC
cdr3_aa: CASSPVWEQYF

d_call: .
v_call: TRBV7-8
clone_size: many
j_call: TRBJ1-3
cdr3_nt: TGTGCCAGCAGCTTCCAGGGTATCTCTGGAAACACCATATATTTT
cdr3_aa: CASSFQGISGNTIYF

d_call: .
v_call: TRBV12-3/TRBV12-4
clone_size: many
j_call: TRBJ2-3
cdr3_nt: TGTGCCAGCAGGGGTCGGACGGCTAGCACAGATACGCAGTATTTT
cdr3_aa: CASRGRTASTDTQYF

d_call: .
v_call: TRBV27
clone_size: few
j_call: TRBJ1-2
cdr3_nt: TGTGCCAGCAGGCCGGCATTGGGGCAGGGCGGCTTTTATGGCTACACCTTC
cdr3_aa: CASRPALGQGGFYGYTF

d_call: TRBD2
v_call: TRBV4-3
clone_size: few
j_call: TRBJ2-5
cdr3_nt: TGCGCCAGCAGCCAAGGCCTAGCGGTTAAAGAGACCCAGTACTTC
cdr3_aa: CASSQGLAVKETQYF

d_call: .
v_call: TRBV28
clone_size: .
j_call: TRBJ2-7
cdr3_nt: TGTGCCAGCAGGGAAGAAGGGGGGCTCTCCTACGAGCAGTACTTC
cdr3_aa: CASREEGGLSYEQYF

d_call: .
v_call: TRBV2
clone_size: many
j_call: TRBJ2-7
cdr3_nt: TGTGCCAGCAGTGAAGCGCCAGGGAGTAGCTACGAGCAGTACTTC
cdr3_aa: CASSEAPGSSYEQYF

d_call: .
v_call: TRBV7-2
clone_size: many
j_call: TRBJ2-1
cdr3_nt: TGTGCCAGCAGCCGACCCCTCTCCCGGGTGCAGTTCTTC
cdr3_aa: CASSRPLSRVQFF

d_call: TRBD1
v_call: TRBV5-5
clone_size: few
j_call: TRBJ2-7
cdr3_nt: TGTGCCAGCAGTACCGGGACAGGGGGCTTGTACGAGCAGTACTTC
cdr3_aa: CASSTGTGGLYEQYF

d_call: TRBD2
v_call: TRBV9
clone_size: many
j_call: TRBJ2-3
cdr3_nt: TGTGCCAGCAGCACCAGACTAGCGGTAGATACGCAGTATTTT
cdr3_aa: CASSTRLAVDTQYF

d_call: TRBD2
v_call: TRBV7-8
clone_size: many
j_call: TRBJ2-2
cdr3_nt: TGTGCCAGCAGCTCCATGGGACTAGCGGGACACACCGGGGAGCTGTTTTTT
cdr3_aa: CASSSMGLAGHTGELFF

d_call: .
v_call: TRBV14
clone_size: few
j_call: TRBJ1-2
cdr3_nt: TGTGCCACCTCTTTTGGGGGCGGTGGCTACACCTTC
cdr3_aa: CATSFGGGGYTF

d_call: .
v_call: TRBV27
clone_size: .
j_call: TRBJ2-5
cdr3_nt: TGTGCCAGCAGTTTACGAGATTGGGAGACCCAGTACTTC
cdr3_aa: CASSLRDWETQYF

d_call: .
v_call: TRBV28
clone_size: many
j_call: TRBJ1-6
cdr3_nt: TGTGCCAGCAGACCGGACGGTCTGTATTCACCCCTCCACTTT
cdr3_aa: CASRPDGLYSPLHF

d_call: .
v_call: TRBV15
clone_size: .
j_call: TRBJ1-4
cdr3_nt: TGTGCCACCAGCAGAGATCGGGGTAATGAAAAACTGTTTTTT
cdr3_aa: CATSRDRGNEKLFF

d_call: TRBD2
v_call: TRBV6-1
clone_size: many
j_call: TRBJ2-1
cdr3_nt: TGTGCCAGCATTGCCGGGACTAGCGGACACAATGAGCAGTTCTTC
cdr3_aa: CASIAGTSGHNEQFF

d_call: .
v_call: TRBV7-3
clone_size: many
j_call: TRBJ2-2
cdr3_nt: TGTGCCAGCAGCCCTGAGAACACCGGGGAGCTGTTTTTT
cdr3_aa: CASSPENTGELFF

d_call: .
v_call: TRBV24-1
clone_size: many
j_call: TRBJ2-3
cdr3_nt: TGTGCCACCTCTGCGGGAACAGGGATTTTCTCAGATACGCAGTATTTT
cdr3_aa: CATSAGTGIFSDTQYF